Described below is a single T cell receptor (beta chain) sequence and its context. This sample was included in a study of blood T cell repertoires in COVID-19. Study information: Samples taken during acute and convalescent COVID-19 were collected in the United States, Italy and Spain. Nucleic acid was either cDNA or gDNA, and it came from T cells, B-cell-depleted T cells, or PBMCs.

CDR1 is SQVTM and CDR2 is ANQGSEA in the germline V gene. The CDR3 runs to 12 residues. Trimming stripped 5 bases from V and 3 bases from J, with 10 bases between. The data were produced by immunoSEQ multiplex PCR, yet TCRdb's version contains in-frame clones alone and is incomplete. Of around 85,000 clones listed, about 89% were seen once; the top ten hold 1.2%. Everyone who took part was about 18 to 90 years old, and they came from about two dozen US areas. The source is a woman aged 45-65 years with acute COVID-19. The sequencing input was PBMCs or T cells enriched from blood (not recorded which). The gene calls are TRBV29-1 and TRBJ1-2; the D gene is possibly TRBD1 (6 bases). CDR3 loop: CSVSRGDYGYTF. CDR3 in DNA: TGCAGCGTTAGCAGGGGCGACTATGGCTACACCTTC.